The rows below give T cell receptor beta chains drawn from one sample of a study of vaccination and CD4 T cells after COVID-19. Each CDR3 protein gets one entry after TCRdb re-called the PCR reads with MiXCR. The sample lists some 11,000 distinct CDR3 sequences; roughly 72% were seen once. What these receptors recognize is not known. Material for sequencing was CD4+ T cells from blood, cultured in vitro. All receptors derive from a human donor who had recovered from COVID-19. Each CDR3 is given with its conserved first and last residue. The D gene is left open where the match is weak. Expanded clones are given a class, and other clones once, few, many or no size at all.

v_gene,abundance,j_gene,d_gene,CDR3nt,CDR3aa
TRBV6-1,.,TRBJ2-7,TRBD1,TGTGCCAGCAGGCCCGGGACAGTCAGTTCCGAGCAGTACTTC,CASRPGTVSSEQYF
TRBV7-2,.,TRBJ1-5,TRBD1,TGTGCCAGCAGCTTGACAGGGAGCAATCAGCCCCAGCATTTT,CASSLTGSNQPQHF
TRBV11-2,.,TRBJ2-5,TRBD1,TGTGCCAGCAGCTTAGACTCTAGGGACAGGGAGACCCAGTACTTC,CASSLDSRDRETQYF
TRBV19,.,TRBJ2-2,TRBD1,TGTGCCAGTAGTACCACAGGGGGCGCGAAGTTCACCGGGGAGCTGTTTTTT,CASSTTGGAKFTGELFF
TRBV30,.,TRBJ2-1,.,TGTGCCTGGCAGCCGGGTACGTATTTCAGGACGGACAATGAGCAGTTCTTC,CAWQPGTYFRTDNEQFF
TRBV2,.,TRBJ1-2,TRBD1,TGTGCCAGCAGTGGGGACAGCACTAACTATGGCTACACCTTC,CASSGDSTNYGYTF
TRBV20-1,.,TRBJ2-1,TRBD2,TGCAGTGCTAGGCGGTTAGGGGGGACTAGCGGATTAAATGAGCAGTTCTTC,CSARRLGGTSGLNEQFF
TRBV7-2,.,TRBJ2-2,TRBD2,TGTGCCAGCAGCTTAGGAGCTAGCGGTTATAACACCGGGGAGCTGTTTTTT,CASSLGASGYNTGELFF
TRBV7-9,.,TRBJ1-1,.,TGTGCCAGCAGCTTAGACCGTAGCCTACTGAACACTGAAGCTTTCTTT,CASSLDRSLLNTEAFF
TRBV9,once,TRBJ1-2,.,TGTGCCAGCAGCGTTCGGACCGGAACTATGAGCTACACCTTC,CASSVRTGTMSYTF
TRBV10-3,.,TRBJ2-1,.,TGTGCCATCACCGGCTATGGGGGGGCCTCCAATGAGCAGTTCTTC,CAITGYGGASNEQFF
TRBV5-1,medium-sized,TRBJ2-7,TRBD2,TGCGCCAGCAGTCCCAGAGGGGCGGGAGCGTCCTACGAGCAGTACTTC,CASSPRGAGASYEQYF
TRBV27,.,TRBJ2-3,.,TGTGCCAGCAGTTTGGAAGCGGGCGGGGGCTTCACAGATACGCAGTATTTT,CASSLEAGGGFTDTQYF
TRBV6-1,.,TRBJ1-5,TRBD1,TGTGCCAGCAGTACCCGAAAAGGGGACAGGGGTAGCAATCAGCCCCAGCATTTT,CASSTRKGDRGSNQPQHF
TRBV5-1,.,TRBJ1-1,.,TGCGCCAGCAGCTATCAGGGACGTCTGAACACTGAAGCTTTCTTT,CASSYQGRLNTEAFF
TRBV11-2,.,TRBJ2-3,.,TGTGCCAGCAGCCTCATGGAACTGACAGATACGCAGTATTTT,CASSLMELTDTQYF
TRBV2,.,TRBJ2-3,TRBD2,TGTGCCAGCAGTGGCGTAGCGGGAGGAGATACGCAGTATTTT,CASSGVAGGDTQYF
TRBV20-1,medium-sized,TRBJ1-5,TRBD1,TGCAGTGCTCCTACAGGGGGTCCTGGCAATCAGCCCCAGCATTTT,CSAPTGGPGNQPQHF
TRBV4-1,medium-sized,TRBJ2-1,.,TGCGCCAGCAGCCAAGAAGCGAGCTCCTACAATGAGCAGTTCTTC,CASSQEASSYNEQFF
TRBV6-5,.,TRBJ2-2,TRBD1,TGTGCCAGCAGTTCTAACAGGGGGCGAGTCACCGGGGAGCTGTTTTTT,CASSSNRGRVTGELFF
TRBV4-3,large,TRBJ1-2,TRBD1,TGCGCCAGCAGCCAAACGGGACAGGGGGTTGAAGGCTACACCTTC,CASSQTGQGVEGYTF
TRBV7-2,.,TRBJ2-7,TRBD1,TGTGCCAGCAGCTTAGTCTTGACAGGGGAAAACGAGCAGTACTTC,CASSLVLTGENEQYF
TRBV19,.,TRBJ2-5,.,TGTGCCAGTAGTCCTCGGTGGGGCTGGGAGACCCAGTACTTC,CASSPRWGWETQYF
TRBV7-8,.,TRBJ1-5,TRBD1,TGTGCCAGCAGCTTACGAGGGGGCCAGCCCCAGCATTTT,CASSLRGGQPQHF
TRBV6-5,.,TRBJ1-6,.,TGTGCCAGCAGTTACTCAGGGACCACCTATAATTCACCCCTCCACTTT,CASSYSGTTYNSPLHF
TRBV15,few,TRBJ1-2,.,TGTGCCACCAGCAATGGGGAGGGGCCCTATGGCTACACCTTC,CATSNGEGPYGYTF
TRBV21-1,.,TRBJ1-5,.,TGTGCCAACCTTGATGCCCTTGGGGGCAATCAGCCCCAGCATTTT,CANLDALGGNQPQHF
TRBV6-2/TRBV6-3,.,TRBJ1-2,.,TGTGCCAGCACCACCGGAGGGGGCTACACCTTC,CASTTGGGYTF
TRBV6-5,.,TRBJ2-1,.,TGTGCCAGCAGTTATGGGGTACAAAGGGGCAATGAGCAGTTCTTC,CASSYGVQRGNEQFF
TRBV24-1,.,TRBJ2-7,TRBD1,TGTGCCAGCAGTCCGACCGGGACAGCTGCCATCGCGCAGTACTTC,CASSPTGTAAIAQYF
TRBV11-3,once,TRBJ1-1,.,TGTGCCAGCAGCGGAGGGACCACTGAAGCTTTCTTT,CASSGGTTEAFF
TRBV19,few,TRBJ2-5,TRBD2,TGTGCCAGTAGTCCGTATTTAGCGGGAGCAGAGACCCAGTACTTC,CASSPYLAGAETQYF
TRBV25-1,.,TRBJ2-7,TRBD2,TGTGCCAGCAGGGAAGGACTGGGACTAGCGGGCGAGCAGTACTTC,CASREGLGLAGEQYF
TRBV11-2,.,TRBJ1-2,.,TGTGCCAGCAGCGCCACAAGATATGGCTACACCTTC,CASSATRYGYTF
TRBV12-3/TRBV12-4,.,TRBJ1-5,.,TGTGCCAGCAGGCGACCCACAGGGTTGGATCAGCCCCAGCATTTT,CASRRPTGLDQPQHF
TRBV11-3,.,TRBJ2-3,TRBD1,TGTGCCAGCAGCTTAGGGGGACAGGGACTCACAGATACGCAGTATTTT,CASSLGGQGLTDTQYF
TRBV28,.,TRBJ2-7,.,TGTGCCAGCAGTTTACGGCTGAAGGGTGGGGATTACGAGCAGTACTTC,CASSLRLKGGDYEQYF
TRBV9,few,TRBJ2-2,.,TGTGCCAGCACGAACACCGGGGAGCTGTTTTTT,CASTNTGELFF
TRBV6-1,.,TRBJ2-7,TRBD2,TGTGCCAGCAGTCCCAGGGGGCGACTAGCGGGGTCCTACGAGCAGTACTTC,CASSPRGRLAGSYEQYF
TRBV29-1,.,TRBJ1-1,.,TGCAGCGTGCCGCTTGAGTCTGGCACTGAAGCTTTCTTT,CSVPLESGTEAFF
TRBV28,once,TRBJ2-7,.,TGTGCCAGCAGTTCCCCAGGGGAGAATACCTACGAGCAGTACTTC,CASSSPGENTYEQYF
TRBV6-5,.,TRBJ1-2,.,TGTGCCAGCAGTTCTTGGGGGAATGGCTACACCTTC,CASSSWGNGYTF
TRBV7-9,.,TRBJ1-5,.,TGTGCCAGCAGCTTTAGCAATCAGCCCCAGCATTTT,CASSFSNQPQHF
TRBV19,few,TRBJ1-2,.,TGTGCCAGTAGCTACGGGAGCTATGGCTACACCTTC,CASSYGSYGYTF
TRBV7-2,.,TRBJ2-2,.,TGTGCCAGCAGCCCCGGACTGGGTGACGCCGGGGAGCTGTTTTTT,CASSPGLGDAGELFF
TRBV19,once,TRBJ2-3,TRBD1,TGTGCCAGTAGTATAGAACCAGGGGGTACGCAGTATTTT,CASSIEPGGTQYF
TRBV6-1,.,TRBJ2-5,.,TGTGCCAGCCAAAGGGGGATTCAAGAGACCCAGTACTTC,CASQRGIQETQYF
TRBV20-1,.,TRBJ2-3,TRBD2,TGCAGTGCTAGTGTAGCGGGGGGAGATACGCAGTATTTT,CSASVAGGDTQYF
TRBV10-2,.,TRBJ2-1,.,TGCGCCAGCAGTGGACTCGACCGTGACAATGAGCAGTTCTTC,CASSGLDRDNEQFF
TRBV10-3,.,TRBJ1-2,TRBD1,TGTGCCATCAGTGAAACAGGGGATCACTATGGCTACACCTTC,CAISETGDHYGYTF
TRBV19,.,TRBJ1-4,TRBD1,TGTGCCAGTAGTGCCTCCGGGACAGGGAGGGAAAAACTGTTTTTT,CASSASGTGREKLFF
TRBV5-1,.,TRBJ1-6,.,TGCGCCAGCAGGGGGGACACGGCCCGGGGGTCCCTCCACTTT,CASRGDTARGSLHF
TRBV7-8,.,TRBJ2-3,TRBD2,TGTGCCAGCAGCTTACTACGGGACTGGCGGGGGGGCCGGGGAGATACGCAGTATTTT,CASSLLRDWRGGRGDTQYF